This TCR beta chain was documented in a study of blood T cell repertoires in COVID-19. Study background: The origin of the acute and convalescent COVID-19 samples was the United States, Italy and Spain. T cells, B-cell-depleted T cells, or PBMCs supplied cDNA or gDNA.

Profiled with immunoSEQ multiplex PCR; TCRdb holds only in-frame clones, not every one. The sample consists of 150,000 to 200,000 clones, roughly 85% of them appearing once. There are 14 residues in the CDR3. V lost 2 bases and J 6 bases, leaving 14 bases between the germline ends. Looked up from germline, CDR1 is GTSNPN and CDR2 is SVGIG (reference sequence). Sequencing was performed on peripheral blood. The sequence came from a woman aged 80 or over with acute or convalescent COVID-19. The chain employs TRBV30 and TRBJ1-5; D remains unclear. This CDR3 is CAWSQVGGAQPQHF. The CDR3 bases are TGTGCCTGGAGTCAAGTGGGTGGAGCTCAGCCCCAGCATTTT.